The text below deals with one TCR beta chain. As handled by the study authors: It was from reference gene primer amplification that nucleated cell counts were estimated. The assay was immunoSEQ multiplex PCR, and TCRdb's table has in-frame clones only and misses some. D and trimming come from the DNA, and the V and J calls and clone size come from that table. The table includes 120,000 or so clones, about 80% detected once. The sample belongs to a study of blood T cell repertoires in COVID-19. Across the whole study: COVID-19 samples collected from the United States, Italy and Spain covered acute and convalescent phases. Nucleic acid was either cDNA or gDNA, and it came from T cells, B-cell-depleted T cells, or PBMCs.

This CDR3 spans 13 amino acids. The genes are TRBV1 and TRBJ1-2; the table's D call TRBD1 went unverified against the DNA. TRBV1 is given as a pseudogene. This receptor was taken from a woman in her forties or fifties with acute or convalescent COVID-19. Sequenced input: peripheral blood. CDR3 DNA sequence: TGCACCAGCAGCCAAGAGGACAGGCATGGCTACACCTTC. This encodes CTSSQEDRHGYTF.